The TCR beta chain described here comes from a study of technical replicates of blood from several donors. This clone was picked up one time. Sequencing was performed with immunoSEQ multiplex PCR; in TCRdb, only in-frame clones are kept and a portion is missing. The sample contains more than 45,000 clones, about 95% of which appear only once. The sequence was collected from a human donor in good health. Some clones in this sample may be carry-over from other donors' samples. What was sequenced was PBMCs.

CDR3 nucleotide sequence: TGTGCCAGCAGCTTCGACAGGGCCAGCTACGAGCAGTACTTC. The encoded protein is CASSFDRASYEQYF. The rearrangement joins TRBV11-1 to TRBJ2-7, with 7 bases fitting TRBD1. Looked up from germline, CDR1 is SGHAT and CDR2 is FQDESV (reference sequence). The J segment lost 3 bases and the V segment lost 3 bases, leaving 5 bases of the junction unmatched. The CDR3 has 14 residues.